The entry that follows covers one TCR beta chain sequence. The antigen this receptor binds is unknown. Base-call qualities are not available, and no considerably larger clone is one nucleotide away. This record comes from a study of cytomegalovirus exposure and HLA in healthy donors listed by TCRdb under 2017. Context from the whole study: An earlier analysis of several hundred of the donors reported about 250 Gb of sequence data and 117 million unique TCR beta sequences from around 200 million T cells. Roughly 300 gigabases of sequencing data and around 90 million unique TCR sequences made up an early release that covered around 640 HLA-typed donors. Of the roughly 400 genotyped donors, 70% to 90% were placed in the genetic ancestry cluster associated with self-reported Caucasian donors. The aim of the study was to test whether cataloging public T cell receptors could identify signatures of past pathogen exposure. The study used immunosequencing to profile the T cell repertoires of approximately 630 subjects and linked those repertoires to cytomegalovirus serostatus. In addition to the first cohort of hundreds of subjects, a separate validation cohort of approximately 130 different subjects was used. To predict cytomegalovirus infection status, the study brought together high-throughput TCR immunosequencing, statistical association of individual TCRs with disease status, and machine learning. A later analysis re-examined previously published TCR beta repertoires from about 700 donors and added high-resolution HLA genotyping to investigate patterns of TCR occurrence. Rather than using new phenotypic data, the later analysis identified candidate immune exposures from TCR beta sequences and from how often those sequences occurred across donors. An earlier analysis of approximately 500 of the donors applied high-throughput TCR beta sequencing to assess whether each TCR beta V gene segment acted as functional or pseudogenic. Donor age, sex, ethnicity and CMV serostatus were collected together with the repertoire data. A later genetic analysis used genome-wide SNP genotypes for about three fifths of the 666 donors, treating that subset as a discovery cohort. All discovery cohort repertoires had been generated using a single sequencing platform. Class I and class II HLA loci were covered by the typing at four-digit resolution. The number of typed donors differed by locus: 629-630 for A, B, C, DRB1 and DQB1; 522 for DQA1; approximately 610 for DPA1; and 450 to 480 for DPB1. Several DR-DQ haplotypes were handled as single units for association and clustering, since linkage in the cohort was strong. Among around 400 genotyped donors of the cohort, an average of around 250,000 unique TCR beta nucleotide sequences was sequenced per donor, of which approximately 18% were non-productive. The investigation overall reported the following: Most CMV-associated TCR beta chains appeared to be HLA-restricted in a later analysis, and the HLA associations seemed to be driven largely by CMV exposure. This cohort had only TCR beta chains sequenced, and the lack of alpha or paired-chain data limited which features could be detected. An association between a missense DCLRE1C variant and V-gene and J-gene trimming of TCR beta chains was found in a later genetic analysis and replicated in an independent cohort. Most TCR sequences were seen in very few donors, while some public TCRs were found in many individuals. A further reported finding was that TCR beta sequences accurately predicted the HLA-A and HLA-B alleles for most subjects in the first cohort. Assigning TCR associations to individual alleles was difficult when HLA alleles, especially DR and DQ, strongly co-occurred. A group of highly shared sequence variants was considered likely to be a technical artifact of the sequencing pipeline. Several of the top co-occurrence clusters appeared to be linked to parvovirus B19, influenza, CMV and Epstein-Barr virus, according to a later analysis. An earlier analysis of 450 to 750 of the donors showed that most TCR beta V segments appeared in productive rearrangements either about 87% or about 30% of the time, which broadly matched IMGT annotations. In a later analysis, HLA-associated TCR beta chains showed more clonal expansion and lower generation probabilities than non-associated chains that were equally common. The classifier was reported to diagnose cytomegalovirus status with high specificity and sensitivity in both the original and validation cohorts. In vitro tests confirmed that a few of the cytomegalovirus-associated TCR beta chains recognize cytomegalovirus antigens. The study listed 164 TCR beta chains as associated with cytomegalovirus. Correlated functional status among segregating V segments might reflect linkage disequilibrium, but an unknown experimental factor could not be ruled out. The presence/absence analyses assumed that sequencing depth was roughly uniform across donors, and that assumption may not be true. CMV serostatus was the only immune exposure information available for the cohort. In a later genetic analysis, fewer N-insertions in productive TCRs were reported among donors in an Asian-associated ancestry cluster than the roughly 700-donor mean. HLA typing was unavailable for some donors at each locus, so association tests used only the typed subset. In a later analysis, TCR association rates were found to vary across HLA loci, with the most associated TCRs seen for DRB1 alleles and the fewest for HLA-C alleles. A later analysis associated about 17,000 TCR beta sequences with specific HLA alleles at a false discovery rate of 0.05. The earlier analysis of approximately 560 of the donors excluded about 16 rarely observed V segments, including chromosome 9 orphons, because counts were too low. It was suggested by the authors that the approach could potentially be generalized to other disease states and immunological phenotypes.

Receptor amplification or capture employed the immunoSEQ multiplex PCR assay. The multiplex PCR relied on a mix of 60 forward primers for TCR Vbeta segments and 13 reverse primers for TCR Jbeta segments. The CDR3 region of rearranged TCR beta genes was amplified from genomic DNA by a multiplex PCR assay. Amplified TCR beta libraries were sequenced as 87-base-pair reads on the Illumina HiSeq System. The authors' pipeline ran thus. In a later analysis, roughly 80 million unique TCR beta chains were counted across the approximately 670 repertoires, and roughly 10 million of these chains were shared by at least two donors. A nearest-neighbor algorithm error-corrected the raw reads and collapsed the reads into unique sequences, merging closely related sequences to remove PCR and sequencing errors. Alignment of CDR3 sequences to IMGT reference sequences was used to assign V, D and J gene segments. Each retained sequence needed at least a six-nucleotide match to both a V gene segment and a J gene segment. A rearrangement was called productive if the CDR3 had no stop codons and remained in frame with V and J, and every other rearrangement was called non-productive. CDR3 was defined according to IMGT convention as the region running from the second conserved V-encoded cysteine to the conserved J-encoded phenylalanine. In an earlier analysis of around 600 of the donors, sequences lacking an unambiguous match to a single V gene segment were excluded. In an earlier analysis of almost 600 of the donors, a V segment was called functional when productive rearrangements were above 56.7%, and segregating when the standard deviation between donors exceeded 5%. A statistical classification framework was developed to diagnose cytomegalovirus status using the catalog of TCR beta chain sequences. V and J gene assignment, in a later analysis, came from comparing TCR nucleotide sequences with IMGT/GENE-DB human TR gene sequences. Using the TCRdist pipeline, a later analysis assigned CDR3 sequences along with most-parsimonious VDJ recombination scenarios. In a later analysis, each TCR beta chain was defined by its CDR3 amino acid sequence together with its V-gene family, and reads lacking a unique V-gene family were excluded. A later analysis removed 500 to 600 highly shared, low-generation-probability nucleotide sequences to deal with suspected cross-contamination and a sequencing artifact. A later analysis calculated a clonal expansion index for each public chain from normalized within-repertoire ranks of inferred template counts. In a later analysis, generation probabilities were computed with a VDJ recombination model fitted to out-of-frame rearrangements, and the resulting probabilities were checked against IGoR. Hypergeometric tests were used in a later analysis to score TCR-TCR, TCR-HLA and TCR-CMV co-occurrence, with a repertoire-size bias correction applied to the TCR pairs. To estimate false discovery rates, a later analysis permuted the HLA or CMV assignments 20 times. In a later analysis, co-occurring TCRs were grouped using DBSCAN, with TCRdist sequence similarity added in when clustering inside HLA-allele-positive subsets. For co-occurrence clustering, repertoires with fewer than 30,000 or more than 120,000 public chains were excluded, along with a handful of repertoires with anomalous nucleotide sharing. The table was pulled from immuneACCESS by TCRdb, which kept in-frame rearrangements only. Such tables lose some clones; where checked, under half of the loss comes from unresolved V genes, and the rest has no known cause. From that table come the V and J calls and clone size; the DNA was used to work out D and trimming. Across this sample there are approximately 120,000 clones, with over 80% seen only once. 20% of the sample is held by the ten biggest clonotypes.

The cohort was made up of around 720 healthy bone marrow donors. Cohort members were all nominally healthy when sampled, although unrecorded immune exposures were likely present. The donor tested CMV seropositive and was one of the 289 seropositive cohort members. A peripheral blood sample was provided by each donor, and peripheral blood mononuclear cells were used for TCR beta sequencing. The Qiagen DNeasy Blood Extraction Kit was used to extract genomic DNA from the blood cell samples. The sample taken for sequencing was PBMCs. The TCR comes from a man between 18 and 29 years old in good health and CMV-seropositive.

The CDR3 here reads CASSTGQGAGETQYF. Read as DNA, the sequence is TGTGCCAGTTCCACTGGGCAGGGGGCGGGGGAGACCCAGTACTTC. The chain is assembled from TRBV19 and TRBJ2-5, and TRBD1 matches 8 of the central bases. According to the germline V gene (reference sequence), CDR1 reads LNHDA and CDR2 reads SQIVND. V ends up 8 bases short and J 5 bases short, with an unmatched junction base count of 13. The CDR3 numbers 15 residues from cysteine through phenylalanine. Just CDR3 DNA is preserved here, 45 bases in frame from base 1. The variable domain in full, with residues beyond the CDR3 obtained from the reference TRBV19 and TRBJ2-5 genes, is DGGITQSPKYLFRKEGQNVTLSCEQNLNHDAMYWYRQDPGQGLRLIYYSQIVNDFQKGDIAEGYSVSREKKESFPLTVTSAQKNPTAFYLCASSTGQGAGETQYFGPGTRLLVL.